The 29 T cell receptor beta chains reported below all come from one sample, sequenced in a study of cytomegalovirus exposure and HLA in healthy donors (dated 2017 in TCRdb). Library prep was done by the immunoSEQ multiplex PCR assay. A mixture of 60 forward primers for TCR Vbeta segments and 13 reverse primers for TCR Jbeta segments was used in the multiplex PCR. In TCRdb, the immuneACCESS table is reduced to in-frame sequences with V and J assigned. These tables do not hold every clone; where another copy was compared, an unresolved V gene accounts for under half, and the others remain unexplained. Across this sample there are 150,000 to 200,000 clones, with 81% seen only once. Of the sample, about 1.8% is held by the ten largest clones. Material: PBMCs. All receptors derive from a young man in good health and CMV-seronegative.

This chain links TRBV30 with TRBJ1-3; D unresolved. The CDR3 consists of 13 residues. Germline lookup yields CDR1 GTSNPN and CDR2 SVGIG (reference sequence). Trimming removed 2 bases from V and 0 bases from J, with 5 bases in between. The CDR3 region is CAWSKSSGNTIYF. Written as DNA, the CDR3 is TGTGCCTGGAGTAAGAGCTCTGGAAACACCATATATTTT.

This chain uses TRBV7-2 with TRBJ1-2; 9 positions agree with TRBD1. The CDR3 consists of 14 residues. Germline V gives CDR1 SGHTA, CDR2 FQGNSA. V was clipped by 3 bases and J by 4 bases; unmatched bases: 3. The CDR3 DNA reads TGTGCCAGCAGCTTGGGACAGGGCGGCTATGGCTACACCTTC. Translated, it gives CASSLGQGGYGYTF.

The V gene is TRBV19, the J gene TRBJ1-4; D unresolved. Trimming stripped 4 bases from V and 8 bases from J, with 17 bases between. CDR3 length: 15 residues. From germline, CDR1 is LNHDA and CDR2 SQIVND (reference sequence). CDR3 DNA sequence: TGTGCCAGTAGTAACCCGGAGGGCGTAGGGGAAAAACTGTTTTTT. Translation: CASSNPEGVGEKLFF.

This clone has just one count. The rearrangement joins TRBV9 to TRBJ1-2; 9 bases fit TRBD1. The CDR3 consists of 16 residues. Germline CDR1 reads SGDLS; CDR2 reads YYNGEE. Trimming took 0 bases from V and 5 from J; bases not matched to a gene: 8. This chain's CDR3 is CASSVAGTGGTYGYTF. In nucleotides, the CDR3 is TGTGCCAGCAGCGTAGCTGGAACAGGGGGCACTTATGGCTACACCTTC.

The chain combines TRBV9 with TRBJ2-1; 10 bases line up with TRBD2. Germline values: CDR1 SGDLS, CDR2 YYNGEE. The CDR3 contains 15 residues. Trimming removed 4 bases from V and 2 bases from J; junction bases left unmatched: 3. CDR3 loop: CASSLAGAAYNEQFF. Written as DNA, the CDR3 is TGTGCCAGCAGCCTAGCGGGAGCGGCCTACAATGAGCAGTTCTTC.

This clone was seen only a few times. The rearrangement uses TRBV10-3 and TRBJ2-7, with 10 nucleotides matching TRBD1. CDR1 is ENHRY, CDR2 SYGVKD, per germline. J was trimmed by 0 bases and V by 5 bases; bases with no gene match: 4. The CDR3 contains 15 residues. The CDR3 coding sequence is TGTGCCATCAGTAGATGGGACAGGGGCTCCTACGAGCAGTACTTC. As protein: CAISRWDRGSYEQYF.

This clone has a single count. The gene calls are TRBV30 and TRBJ2-5; possibly TRBD1 for D (6 bases). The closer fit of TRBJ2-7 to the DNA end suggests the J call may be wrong. CDR3 length: 13 residues. Germline CDR1 and CDR2: GTSNPN and SVGIG (reference sequence). The CDR3 is CAWSVADSYEQYF. CDR3 nucleotides: TGTGCCTGGAGTGTAGCGGACAGTTACGAGCAGTACTTC.

The chain combines TRBV5-1 with TRBJ2-1; the D gene is possibly TRBD2 (6 bases). The V end was cut by 4 bases, the J end by 0 bases, with 11 bases between. The CDR3 extends over 15 amino acids. Germline lookup yields CDR1 SGHRS and CDR2 YFSETQ. Here the CDR3 DNA reads TGCGCCAGCAGCCAGACTAGAAGCTCCTACAATGAGCAGTTCTTC. It translates to CASSQTRSSYNEQFF.

This clone was found a few times. The chain employs TRBV7-8 and TRBJ1-1; the D gene is possibly TRBD1 (6 bases). The CDR3 covers 13 residues. With 4 bases removed from V and 3 bases from J, the gap between germline ends came to 9 bases. Germline lookup yields CDR1 SGHVS and CDR2 FQNEAQ. The CDR3 spells CASSSDSYTEAFF. The CDR3 DNA follows: TGTGCCAGCAGCTCGGACAGCTACACTGAAGCTTTCTTT. The complete variable domain, with remaining parts taken from reference TRBV7-8 and TRBJ1-1, reads GAGVSQSPRYKVAKRGQDVALRCDPISGHVSLFWYQQALGQGPEFLTYFQNEAQLDKSGLPSDRFFAERPEGSVSTLKIQRTQQEDSAVYLCASSSDSYTEAFFGQGTRLTVV.

A single count supports this clone. The chain couples TRBV7-2 to TRBJ2-1, with D possibly matching TRBD2 (6 bases). The CDR3 loop spans 13 amino acids. Germline CDR1 SGHTA, CDR2 FQGNSA. V lost 1 base and J lost 10, with 11 bases in between. CDR3 loop: CASSLVTSGEQFF. CDR3 sequence (DNA): TGTGCCAGCAGCTTAGTAACGAGCGGGGAGCAGTTCTTC.

The rearrangement links TRBV5-1 to TRBJ2-5; 8 bases agree with TRBD1. With V trimmed by 5 bases and J by 5 bases, 11 bases remained unmatched. The germline gives CDR1 SGHRS, CDR2 YFSETQ. The CDR3 covers 15 residues. The CDR3 bases are TGCGCCAGCAGTGTGACAGGGGAGCGTGGGGAGACCCAGTACTTC. This sequence encodes CASSVTGERGETQYF. Drawing the rest from reference TRBV5-1 and TRBJ2-5, the complete variable domain is KAGVTQTPRYLIKTRGQQVTLSCSPISGHRSVSWYQQTPGQGLQFLFEYFSETQRNKGNFPGRFSGRQFSNSRSEMNVSTLELGDSALYLCASSVTGERGETQYFGPGTRLLVL.

This clone was seen more than once but under ten times. The chain combines TRBV5-1 with TRBJ2-3; 10 positions agree with TRBD1. The CDR3 totals 16 residues. Germline assignment: CDR1 SGHRS and CDR2 YFSETQ. Trimming at V came to 0 bases and at J to 4 bases, leaving 5 bases not matched to a gene. CDR3 DNA: TGCGCCAGCAGCTTGGCCGGGACAGGGGAGGCAGATACGCAGTATTTT. Translating gives CASSLAGTGEADTQYF.

J is TRBJ2-7 and V is TRBV21-1; the table's TRBD1 call for D was not verified on the DNA. TRBV21-1 is designated a pseudogene. CDR3 length: 16 amino acids. The chain's CDR3 is CASTLREASSSYEQYF. CDR3 nucleotides: TGTGCCAGCACCCTCAGGGAAGCTTCCAGCTCCTACGAGCAGTACTTC.

The chain joins TRBV27 to TRBJ1-1; 9 nucleotides agree with TRBD1. The ends lost 3 bases at V and 1 base at J; junction bases unmatched: 3. CDR1 and CDR2 from the germline V gene are MNHEY and SMNVEV (reference sequence). There are 15 residues in the CDR3. The CDR3 DNA sequence: TGTGCCAGCAGTTTCGGGACAGGGAGGAACACTGAAGCTTTCTTT. Protein: CASSFGTGRNTEAFF.

The chain employs TRBV7-2 and TRBJ1-2; D may be TRBD1 (5 bases). The CDR3 sequence is 15 residues long. The germline gives CDR1 SGHTA, CDR2 FQGNSA. Trimming stripped 1 base from V and 4 bases from J, with 13 bases between. CDR3 sequence (DNA): TGTGCCAGCAGCTTAGTGGCGGGGCCCCTCTATGGCTACACCTTC. It yields the protein CASSLVAGPLYGYTF. The variable domain in full, completed from reference TRBV7-2 and TRBJ1-2, reads GAGVSQSPSNKVTEKGKDVELRCDPISGHTALYWYRQSLGQGLEFLIYFQGNSAPDKSGLPSDRFSAERTGGSVSTLTIQRTQQEDSAVYLCASSLVAGPLYGYTFGSGTRLTVV.

The V call is TRBV29-1, the J call TRBJ1-1; no clear D. The V gene's germline CDR1 is SQVTM and CDR2 ANQGSEA. The CDR3 length is 11 residues. The germline V and J ends were trimmed by 4 bases and 4 bases, with 7 bases remaining between them. This CDR3 reads CSVVSSTEAFF. CDR3 sequence (DNA): TGCAGCGTTGTATCTTCCACTGAAGCTTTCTTT.

This clone came up a few times. V is TRBV7-3 and J is TRBJ2-7; no clear D gene. This CDR3 spans 14 amino acids. V lost 2 bases to trimming and J lost 0 bases, with 8 bases between them. Germline V gene lookup returns CDR1 SGHTA and CDR2 FQGTGA. CDR3 amino acids: CASSLGPYSYEQYF. CDR3 DNA: TGTGCCAGCAGCTTAGGGCCCTACTCCTACGAGCAGTACTTC. Filled out from reference TRBV7-3 and TRBJ2-7, the complete variable domain reads GAGVSQTPSNKVTEKGKYVELRCDPISGHTALYWYRQSLGQGPEFLIYFQGTGAADDSGLPNDRFFAVRPEGSVSTLKIQRTERGDSAVYLCASSLGPYSYEQYFGPGTRLTVT.

V usage is TRBV9 and J usage is TRBJ2-2; D is possibly TRBD2 (6 bases). The CDR3 covers 15 residues. Looked up from germline, CDR1 is SGDLS and CDR2 is YYNGEE. V was clipped by 7 bases and J by 3 bases, with 16 bases between them. CDR3 protein: CASADARRDTGELFF. The CDR3 coding sequence is TGTGCCAGCGCGGATGCTAGGAGGGACACCGGGGAGCTGTTTTTT.

A few counts support this clone. Other DNA sequences in this specimen translate into the identical CDR3. The chain couples TRBV7-6 to TRBJ2-7, with TRBD1 identical over 8 bases. The CDR3 sequence is 14 residues long. The V segment lost 4 bases and the J segment 4 bases; nucleotides outside the gene matches: 6. Germline CDR1 and CDR2: SGHVS and FNYEAQ. CDR3 region: CASSSGQGRYEQYF. The CDR3 DNA is TGTGCCAGCAGCTCTGGACAGGGAAGATACGAGCAGTACTTC.

This clone was counted only a few times. The J gene is TRBJ1-4, the V gene TRBV6-5, with D tentatively TRBD1 (6 bases). CDR1 is MNHEY and CDR2 is SVGAGI in the germline V gene. The CDR3 has 14 residues. Trimming removed 6 bases at V and 7 bases at J, with 15 bases between. CDR3 amino acids: CASRTGHASEKLFF. The CDR3 region has the DNA TGTGCCAGCAGGACGGGACATGCGAGTGAAAAACTGTTTTTT.

The CDR3 sequence: CASSLLGLAGGPPGELFF. CDR3 bases: TGTGCCAGCAGCTTATTGGGACTAGCGGGGGGGCCCCCCGGGGAGCTGTTTTTT. The rearrangement uses TRBV7-6 and TRBJ2-2; 16 nucleotides align to TRBD2. The CDR3 covers 18 residues. V lost 2 bases to trimming and J lost 6 bases; unmatched junction nucleotides: 6. Germline V gives CDR1 SGHVS, CDR2 FNYEAQ.

This clone came up a few times. The gene calls are TRBV7-8 and TRBJ1-5, with 11 bases aligning to TRBD1. With 0 bases clipped from V and 5 bases from J, the junction kept 3 bases outside the gene matches. This CDR3 comprises 16 residues. The germline V gene has CDR1 SGHVS and CDR2 FQNEAQ. Written as DNA, the CDR3 is TGTGCCAGCAGCTTAGCGAGGACAGGGGGCTATCAGCCCCAGCATTTT. Residues: CASSLARTGGYQPQHF.

The J gene is TRBJ2-7, the V gene TRBV6-5; no definite D call. Per the germline V gene, CDR1 is MNHEY and CDR2 is SVGAGI. V shed 5 bases and J shed 7 bases, with 15 bases lying between them. CDR3 length: 13 residues. CDR3: CASSVNRVREQYF. The DNA of the CDR3 is TGTGCCAGCAGTGTGAACAGAGTACGAGAGCAGTACTTC.

This clone showed up just a few times. V usage is TRBV5-6 and J usage is TRBJ2-3; no clear D gene. V was trimmed by 1 base and J by 4 bases, leaving 4 bases between them. There are 12 residues in the CDR3. The germline V gene encodes CDR1 SGHDT and CDR2 YYEEEE. CDR3 DNA: TGTGCCAGCAGCTTGAACTCAGATACGCAGTATTTT. It specifies CASSLNSDTQYF.

The chain uses TRBV11-1 and TRBJ1-2, with 8 bases that match TRBD1. This CDR3 is 14 amino acids long. The trim removed 4 bases at V and 5 bases at J, leaving 6 bases unmatched. Germline lookup yields CDR1 SGHAT and CDR2 FQDESV (reference sequence). CDR3 DNA: TGTGCCAGCAGCTGGTCGACAGGGGATTATGGCTACACCTTC. Its protein is CASSWSTGDYGYTF.

The table lists this clone with many counts. This sequence joins TRBV2 and TRBJ1-1, with 8 bases fitting TRBD1. Germline CDR1 and CDR2: SNHLY and FYNNEI. The V and J ends lost 5 bases and 9 bases, in that order; junction bases with no gene match: 8. CDR3 length equals 13 residues. CDR3 in amino acids: CASSFLTGEQAFF. CDR3 coding DNA: TGTGCCAGCAGTTTTTTGACAGGGGAGCAAGCTTTCTTT.

The V and J genes are TRBV4-3 and TRBJ2-5; 12 bases agree with TRBD2. V lost 4 bases, J lost 5 bases, and 8 bases stayed unmatched. Germline values: CDR1 LGHNA, CDR2 YSLEER. The CDR3 length is 16 residues. The CDR3 loop is CASSPSTSGSPETQYF. Written as DNA, the CDR3 is TGCGCCAGCAGCCCATCGACTAGCGGGAGTCCGGAGACCCAGTACTTC.

The chain couples TRBV14 to TRBJ2-1, with D perhaps TRBD2 (5 bases). The CDR3 has 16 residues. Germline V gene sequence: CDR1 SGHDN, CDR2 FVKESK. V dropped 1 base and J dropped 9 bases, with 19 bases sitting between them. CDR3 loop: CASSQVHPGKVVEQFF. The CDR3 DNA reads TGTGCCAGCAGCCAAGTTCACCCGGGGAAAGTTGTTGAGCAGTTCTTC.

The CDR3 protein is CASRGQANTEAFF. The CDR3 region has the DNA TGCGCCAGCAGAGGACAGGCCAACACTGAAGCTTTCTTT. The chain carries TRBV10-2 and TRBJ1-1; TRBD1 matches at 7 bases. The V gene's germline CDR1 is WSHSY and CDR2 SAAADI. The trim removed 6 bases at V and 2 bases at J, leaving 3 bases unmatched. There are 13 residues in the CDR3.